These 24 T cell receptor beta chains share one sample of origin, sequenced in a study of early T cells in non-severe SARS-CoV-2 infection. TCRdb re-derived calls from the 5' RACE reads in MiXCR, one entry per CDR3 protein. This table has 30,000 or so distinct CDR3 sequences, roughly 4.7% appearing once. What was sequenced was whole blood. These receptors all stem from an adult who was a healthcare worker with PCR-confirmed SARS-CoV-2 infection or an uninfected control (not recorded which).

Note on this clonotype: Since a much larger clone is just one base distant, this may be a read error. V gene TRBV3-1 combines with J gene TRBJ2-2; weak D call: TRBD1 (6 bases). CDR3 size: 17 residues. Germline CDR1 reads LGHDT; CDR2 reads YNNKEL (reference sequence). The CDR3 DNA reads TGTGCCACCAGCGTCACCTCCCAGGGGTTCGGCACCGGGGAGCTGTTTTTT. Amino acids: CATSVTSQGFGTGELFF.

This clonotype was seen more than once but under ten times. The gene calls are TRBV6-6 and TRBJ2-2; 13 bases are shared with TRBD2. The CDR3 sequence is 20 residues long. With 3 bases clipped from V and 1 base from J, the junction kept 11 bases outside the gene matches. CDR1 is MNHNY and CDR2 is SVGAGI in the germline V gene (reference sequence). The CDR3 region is CASSYGPGLAGTRNTGELFF. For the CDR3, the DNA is TGTGCCAGCAGTTATGGACCGGGACTAGCGGGGACAAGGAACACCGGGGAGCTGTTTTTT.

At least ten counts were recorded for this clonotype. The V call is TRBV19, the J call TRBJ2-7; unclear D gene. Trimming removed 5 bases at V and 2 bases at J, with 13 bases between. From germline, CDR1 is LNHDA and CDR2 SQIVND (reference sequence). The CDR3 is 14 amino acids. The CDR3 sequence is CASSQDPLTYEQYF. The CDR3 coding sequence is TGTGCCAGTAGTCAAGACCCCCTAACCTACGAGCAGTACTTC.

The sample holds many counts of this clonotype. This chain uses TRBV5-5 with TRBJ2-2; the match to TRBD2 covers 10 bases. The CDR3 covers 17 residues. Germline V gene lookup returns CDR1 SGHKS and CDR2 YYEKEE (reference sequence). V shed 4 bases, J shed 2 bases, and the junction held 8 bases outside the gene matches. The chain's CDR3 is CASSPGTSGINTGELFF. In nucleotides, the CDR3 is TGTGCCAGCAGCCCTGGAACTAGCGGGATTAACACCGGGGAGCTGTTTTTT.

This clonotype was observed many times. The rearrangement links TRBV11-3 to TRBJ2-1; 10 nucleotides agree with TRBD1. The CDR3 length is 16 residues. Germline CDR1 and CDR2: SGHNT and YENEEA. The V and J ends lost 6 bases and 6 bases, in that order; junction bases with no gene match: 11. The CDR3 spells CASSRHPGQGLNEQFF. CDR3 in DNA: TGTGCCAGCAGTCGGCATCCGGGACAGGGGCTCAATGAGCAGTTCTTC. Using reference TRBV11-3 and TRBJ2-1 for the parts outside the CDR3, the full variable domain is EAGVVQSPRYKIIEKKQPVAFWCNPISGHNTLYWYLQNLGQGPELLIRYENEEAVDDSQLPKDRFSAERLKGVDSTLKIQPAELGDSAVYLCASSRHPGQGLNEQFFGPGTRLTVL.

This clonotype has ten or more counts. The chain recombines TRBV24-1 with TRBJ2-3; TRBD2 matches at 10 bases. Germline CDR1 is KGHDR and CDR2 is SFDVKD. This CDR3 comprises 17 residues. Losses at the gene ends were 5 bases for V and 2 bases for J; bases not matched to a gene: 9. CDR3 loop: CATSGLGLAGDTDTQYF. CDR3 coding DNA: TGTGCCACCAGTGGGCTCGGGCTAGCGGGGGACACAGATACGCAGTATTTT.

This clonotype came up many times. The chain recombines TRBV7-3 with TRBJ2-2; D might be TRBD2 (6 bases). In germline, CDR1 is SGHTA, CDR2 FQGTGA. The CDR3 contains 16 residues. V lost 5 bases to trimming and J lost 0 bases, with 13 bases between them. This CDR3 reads CASSAPGLPNTGELFF. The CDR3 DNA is TGTGCCAGCAGCGCCCCGGGACTTCCGAACACCGGGGAGCTGTTTTTT.

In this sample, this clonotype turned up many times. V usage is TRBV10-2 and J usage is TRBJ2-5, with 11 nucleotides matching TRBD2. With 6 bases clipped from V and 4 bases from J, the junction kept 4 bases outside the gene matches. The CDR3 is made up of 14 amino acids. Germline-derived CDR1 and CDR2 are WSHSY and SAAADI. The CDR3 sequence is CASSLGTSGETQYF. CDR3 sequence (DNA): TGCGCCAGCAGCCTCGGGACTAGCGGAGAGACCCAGTACTTC.

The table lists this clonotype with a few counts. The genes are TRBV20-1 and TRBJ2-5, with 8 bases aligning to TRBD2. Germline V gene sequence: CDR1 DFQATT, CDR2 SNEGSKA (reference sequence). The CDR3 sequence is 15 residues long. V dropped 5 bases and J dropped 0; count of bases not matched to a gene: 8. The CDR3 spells CSAPSAGEYQETQYF. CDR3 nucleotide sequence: TGCAGTGCTCCCTCAGCGGGGGAGTACCAAGAGACCCAGTACTTC.

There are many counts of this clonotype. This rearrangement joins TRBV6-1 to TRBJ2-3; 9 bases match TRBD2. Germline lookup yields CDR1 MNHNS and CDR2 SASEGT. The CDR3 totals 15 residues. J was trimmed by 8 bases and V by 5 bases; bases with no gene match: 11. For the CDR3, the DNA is TGTGCCAGCAGTCAGGGGGGGACTAGCCGGGGTACGCAGTATTTT. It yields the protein CASSQGGTSRGTQYF.

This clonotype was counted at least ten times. CDR3 nucleotide sequence: TGTGCCAGCAGTGGAGGCAGATCCTACGAGCAGTACTTC. This gives the protein CASSGGRSYEQYF. The genes are TRBV6-1 and TRBJ2-7, with D uncertain. Trimming stripped 4 bases from V and 1 base from J, with 8 bases between. Germline assignment: CDR1 MNHNS and CDR2 SASEGT. The CDR3 has 13 residues.

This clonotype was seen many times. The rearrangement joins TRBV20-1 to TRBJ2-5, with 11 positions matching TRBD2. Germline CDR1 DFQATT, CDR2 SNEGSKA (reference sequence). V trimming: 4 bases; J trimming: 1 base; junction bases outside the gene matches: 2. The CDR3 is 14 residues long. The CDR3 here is CSATGTSGQETQYF. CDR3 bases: TGCAGTGCTACTGGGACTAGCGGCCAAGAGACCCAGTACTTC.

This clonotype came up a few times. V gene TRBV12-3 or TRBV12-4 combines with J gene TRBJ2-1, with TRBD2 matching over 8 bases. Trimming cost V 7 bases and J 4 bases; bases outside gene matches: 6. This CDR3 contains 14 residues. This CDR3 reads CASTIAGRYNEQFF. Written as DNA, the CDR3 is TGTGCCAGCACCATAGCGGGGAGATACAATGAGCAGTTCTTC.

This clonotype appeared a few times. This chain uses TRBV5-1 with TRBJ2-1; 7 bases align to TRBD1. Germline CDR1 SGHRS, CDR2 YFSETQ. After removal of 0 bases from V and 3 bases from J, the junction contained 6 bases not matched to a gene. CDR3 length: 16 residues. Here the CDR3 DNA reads TGCGCCAGCAGCTTGGTTCTCCGGGACAGCTACAATGAGCAGTTCTTC. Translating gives CASSLVLRDSYNEQFF.

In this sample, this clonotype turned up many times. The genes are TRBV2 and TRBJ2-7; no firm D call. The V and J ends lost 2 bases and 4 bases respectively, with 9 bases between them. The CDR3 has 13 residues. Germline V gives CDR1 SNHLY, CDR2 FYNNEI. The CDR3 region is CASSEPFRYEQYF. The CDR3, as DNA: TGTGCCAGCAGTGAACCGTTCAGATACGAGCAGTACTTC. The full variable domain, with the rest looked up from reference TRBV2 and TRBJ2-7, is EPEVTQTPSHQVTQMGQEVILRCVPISNHLYFYWYRQILGQKVEFLVSFYNNEISEKSEIFDDQFSVERPDGSNFTLKIRSTKLEDSAMYFCASSEPFRYEQYFGPGTRLTVT.

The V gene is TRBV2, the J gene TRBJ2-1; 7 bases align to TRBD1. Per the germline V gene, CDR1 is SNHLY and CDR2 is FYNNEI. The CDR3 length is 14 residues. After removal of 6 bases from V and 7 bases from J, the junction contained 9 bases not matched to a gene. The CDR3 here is CASSPSADRNEQFF. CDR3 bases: TGTGCCAGCAGCCCTTCCGCGGACAGGAATGAGCAGTTCTTC.

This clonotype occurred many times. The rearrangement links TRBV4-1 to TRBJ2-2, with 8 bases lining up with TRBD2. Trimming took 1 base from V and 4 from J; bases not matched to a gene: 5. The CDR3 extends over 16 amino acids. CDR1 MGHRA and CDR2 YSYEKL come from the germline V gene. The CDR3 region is CASSQVGRGGTGELFF. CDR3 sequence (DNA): TGCGCCAGCAGCCAAGTTGGTCGGGGGGGCACCGGGGAGCTGTTTTTT.

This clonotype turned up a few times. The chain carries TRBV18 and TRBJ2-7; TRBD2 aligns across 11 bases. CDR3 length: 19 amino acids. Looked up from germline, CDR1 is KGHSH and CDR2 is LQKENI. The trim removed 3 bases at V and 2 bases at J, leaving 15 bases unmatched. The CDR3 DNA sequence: TGTGCCAGCTCACCGCCGCCGGGACTAGCGGACTTTTTTACCTACGAGCAGTACTTC. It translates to CASSPPPGLADFFTYEQYF.

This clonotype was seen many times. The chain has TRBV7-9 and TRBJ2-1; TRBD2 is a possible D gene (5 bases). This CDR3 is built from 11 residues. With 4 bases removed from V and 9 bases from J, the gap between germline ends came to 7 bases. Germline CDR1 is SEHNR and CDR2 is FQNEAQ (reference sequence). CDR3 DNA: TGTGCCAGCAGCTGGAGCGGTGAGCAGTTCTTC. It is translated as CASSWSGEQFF.

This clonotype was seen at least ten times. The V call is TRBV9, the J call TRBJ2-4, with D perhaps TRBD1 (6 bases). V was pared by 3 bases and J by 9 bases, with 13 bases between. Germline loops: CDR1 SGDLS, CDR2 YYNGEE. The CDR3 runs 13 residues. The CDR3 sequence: CASSEQGSGIQYF. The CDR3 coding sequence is TGTGCCAGCAGCGAACAGGGATCCGGCATTCAGTACTTC.

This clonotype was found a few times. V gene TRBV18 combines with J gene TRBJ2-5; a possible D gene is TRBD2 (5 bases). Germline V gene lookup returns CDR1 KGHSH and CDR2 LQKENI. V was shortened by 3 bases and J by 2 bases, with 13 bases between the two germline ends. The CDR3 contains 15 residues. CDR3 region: CASSPPWTVQETQYF. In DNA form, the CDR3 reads TGTGCCAGCTCACCCCCCTGGACTGTACAAGAGACCCAGTACTTC.

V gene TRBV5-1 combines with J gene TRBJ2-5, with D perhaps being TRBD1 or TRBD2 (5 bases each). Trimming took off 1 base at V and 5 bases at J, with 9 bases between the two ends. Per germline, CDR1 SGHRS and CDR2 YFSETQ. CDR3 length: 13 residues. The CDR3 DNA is TGCGCCAGCAGCTTGATTGAGGGGGAGACCCAGTACTTC. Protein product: CASSLIEGETQYF.

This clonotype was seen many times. CDR3 in DNA: TGTGCCAGCAGCCCACCGGACAGGGGGCGAGGAGAGACCCAGTACTTC. Translation: CASSPPDRGRGETQYF. The chain combines TRBV11-2 with TRBJ2-5, with 11 bases matching TRBD1. Germline V gene sequence: CDR1 SGHAT, CDR2 FQNNGV. There are 16 residues in the CDR3. The V gene end was trimmed by 5 bases and the J gene end by 4 bases; junction bases not matched to a gene: 9.

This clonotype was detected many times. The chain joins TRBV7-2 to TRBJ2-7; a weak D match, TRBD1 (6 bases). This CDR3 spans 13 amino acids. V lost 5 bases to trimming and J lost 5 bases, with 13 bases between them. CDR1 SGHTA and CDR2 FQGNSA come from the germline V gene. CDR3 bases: TGTGCCAGCAGCCTATGGCAGGGGAACGAGCAGTACTTC. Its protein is CASSLWQGNEQYF.